The 8 T cell receptor beta chains given below trace back to one sample, sequenced in a study of monozygotic twins with inflammatory bowel disease. Reanalyzing the 5' RACE reads, TCRdb keeps one entry per CDR3 protein, without DNA. The listing records roughly 140,000 distinct CDR3 sequences. Sequenced sample: blood. Source of these receptors: a human donor with ulcerative colitis or Crohn's disease, or a healthy co-twin of an affected twin (not recorded which).

This chain joins TRBV4-3 and TRBJ2-5. This CDR3 region has 15 residues. From germline, CDR1 is LGHNA and CDR2 YSLEER. CDR3 residues: CASSQGVGVEETQYF.

The chain employs TRBV7-9 and TRBJ1-1; there is no DNA to check the TCRdb D call of TRBD1. The CDR3 is 15 residues long. Looked up from germline, CDR1 is SEHNR and CDR2 is FQNEAQ (reference sequence). CDR3 residues: CASSSQGGLHTEAFF.

The chain uses TRBV14 and TRBJ1-1; TCRdb calls TRBD1, which cannot be checked without DNA. The CDR3 sequence is 19 residues long. Germline lookup yields CDR1 SGHDN and CDR2 FVKESK. The CDR3 loop is CASSQESNSFAGGGTEAFF.

The chain joins TRBV28 to TRBJ2-7; the D call from TCRdb, TRBD2, cannot be confirmed without DNA. The germline gives CDR1 MDHEN, CDR2 SYDVKM. This CDR3 region has 16 residues. The CDR3 sequence: CASSRVISGGTYEQYF.

The V gene is TRBV7-6, the J gene TRBJ2-2; there is no DNA to check the TCRdb D call of TRBD1. The germline V gene has CDR1 SGHVS and CDR2 FNYEAQ. The CDR3 sequence is 16 residues long. The CDR3 protein is CASSLRSHRGAGELFF.

The J gene is TRBJ2-3, the V gene TRBV5-1; TCRdb's assignment of TRBD2 cannot be checked, as there is no DNA. Germline assignment: CDR1 SGHRS and CDR2 YFSETQ. The CDR3 length is 17 residues. CDR3 region: CASSLDRGPDNTDTQYF.

Here the CDR3 reads CSARGTYQETQYF. The rearrangement uses TRBV20-1 and TRBJ2-5. The CDR3 contains 13 residues. Germline V gene data show CDR1 as DFQATT and CDR2 as SNEGSKA (reference sequence).

The chain couples TRBV7-2 to TRBJ1-1. Germline CDR1 SGHTA, CDR2 FQGNSA. The CDR3 sequence is 13 residues long. The CDR3 sequence is CASSEDRNTEAFF.